This TCR beta chain comes out of a study of technical replicates of blood from a few donors. Trimming took off 6 bases at V and 6 bases at J, with 13 bases between the two ends. Germline-derived CDR1 and CDR2 are MNHEY and SVGAGI. This CDR3 contains 13 residues. Assay: immunoSEQ multiplex PCR; the TCRdb copy retains only in-frame clones and omits some. The repertoire holds tens of thousands of clones, 85% to 95% seen once, with approximately 3.9% in the top ten. Sequences were obtained from PBMCs. This clonotype was obtained from a human donor in good health. Some clones in this sample may be carry-over from other donors' samples. V gene TRBV6-5 combines with J gene TRBJ2-3, with a weak D call TRBD1 (6 bases). CDR3 nucleotide sequence: TGTGCCAGCAGCCCTGGTGGGGGCGATACGCAGTATTTT. Encoded protein: CASSPGGGDTQYF.